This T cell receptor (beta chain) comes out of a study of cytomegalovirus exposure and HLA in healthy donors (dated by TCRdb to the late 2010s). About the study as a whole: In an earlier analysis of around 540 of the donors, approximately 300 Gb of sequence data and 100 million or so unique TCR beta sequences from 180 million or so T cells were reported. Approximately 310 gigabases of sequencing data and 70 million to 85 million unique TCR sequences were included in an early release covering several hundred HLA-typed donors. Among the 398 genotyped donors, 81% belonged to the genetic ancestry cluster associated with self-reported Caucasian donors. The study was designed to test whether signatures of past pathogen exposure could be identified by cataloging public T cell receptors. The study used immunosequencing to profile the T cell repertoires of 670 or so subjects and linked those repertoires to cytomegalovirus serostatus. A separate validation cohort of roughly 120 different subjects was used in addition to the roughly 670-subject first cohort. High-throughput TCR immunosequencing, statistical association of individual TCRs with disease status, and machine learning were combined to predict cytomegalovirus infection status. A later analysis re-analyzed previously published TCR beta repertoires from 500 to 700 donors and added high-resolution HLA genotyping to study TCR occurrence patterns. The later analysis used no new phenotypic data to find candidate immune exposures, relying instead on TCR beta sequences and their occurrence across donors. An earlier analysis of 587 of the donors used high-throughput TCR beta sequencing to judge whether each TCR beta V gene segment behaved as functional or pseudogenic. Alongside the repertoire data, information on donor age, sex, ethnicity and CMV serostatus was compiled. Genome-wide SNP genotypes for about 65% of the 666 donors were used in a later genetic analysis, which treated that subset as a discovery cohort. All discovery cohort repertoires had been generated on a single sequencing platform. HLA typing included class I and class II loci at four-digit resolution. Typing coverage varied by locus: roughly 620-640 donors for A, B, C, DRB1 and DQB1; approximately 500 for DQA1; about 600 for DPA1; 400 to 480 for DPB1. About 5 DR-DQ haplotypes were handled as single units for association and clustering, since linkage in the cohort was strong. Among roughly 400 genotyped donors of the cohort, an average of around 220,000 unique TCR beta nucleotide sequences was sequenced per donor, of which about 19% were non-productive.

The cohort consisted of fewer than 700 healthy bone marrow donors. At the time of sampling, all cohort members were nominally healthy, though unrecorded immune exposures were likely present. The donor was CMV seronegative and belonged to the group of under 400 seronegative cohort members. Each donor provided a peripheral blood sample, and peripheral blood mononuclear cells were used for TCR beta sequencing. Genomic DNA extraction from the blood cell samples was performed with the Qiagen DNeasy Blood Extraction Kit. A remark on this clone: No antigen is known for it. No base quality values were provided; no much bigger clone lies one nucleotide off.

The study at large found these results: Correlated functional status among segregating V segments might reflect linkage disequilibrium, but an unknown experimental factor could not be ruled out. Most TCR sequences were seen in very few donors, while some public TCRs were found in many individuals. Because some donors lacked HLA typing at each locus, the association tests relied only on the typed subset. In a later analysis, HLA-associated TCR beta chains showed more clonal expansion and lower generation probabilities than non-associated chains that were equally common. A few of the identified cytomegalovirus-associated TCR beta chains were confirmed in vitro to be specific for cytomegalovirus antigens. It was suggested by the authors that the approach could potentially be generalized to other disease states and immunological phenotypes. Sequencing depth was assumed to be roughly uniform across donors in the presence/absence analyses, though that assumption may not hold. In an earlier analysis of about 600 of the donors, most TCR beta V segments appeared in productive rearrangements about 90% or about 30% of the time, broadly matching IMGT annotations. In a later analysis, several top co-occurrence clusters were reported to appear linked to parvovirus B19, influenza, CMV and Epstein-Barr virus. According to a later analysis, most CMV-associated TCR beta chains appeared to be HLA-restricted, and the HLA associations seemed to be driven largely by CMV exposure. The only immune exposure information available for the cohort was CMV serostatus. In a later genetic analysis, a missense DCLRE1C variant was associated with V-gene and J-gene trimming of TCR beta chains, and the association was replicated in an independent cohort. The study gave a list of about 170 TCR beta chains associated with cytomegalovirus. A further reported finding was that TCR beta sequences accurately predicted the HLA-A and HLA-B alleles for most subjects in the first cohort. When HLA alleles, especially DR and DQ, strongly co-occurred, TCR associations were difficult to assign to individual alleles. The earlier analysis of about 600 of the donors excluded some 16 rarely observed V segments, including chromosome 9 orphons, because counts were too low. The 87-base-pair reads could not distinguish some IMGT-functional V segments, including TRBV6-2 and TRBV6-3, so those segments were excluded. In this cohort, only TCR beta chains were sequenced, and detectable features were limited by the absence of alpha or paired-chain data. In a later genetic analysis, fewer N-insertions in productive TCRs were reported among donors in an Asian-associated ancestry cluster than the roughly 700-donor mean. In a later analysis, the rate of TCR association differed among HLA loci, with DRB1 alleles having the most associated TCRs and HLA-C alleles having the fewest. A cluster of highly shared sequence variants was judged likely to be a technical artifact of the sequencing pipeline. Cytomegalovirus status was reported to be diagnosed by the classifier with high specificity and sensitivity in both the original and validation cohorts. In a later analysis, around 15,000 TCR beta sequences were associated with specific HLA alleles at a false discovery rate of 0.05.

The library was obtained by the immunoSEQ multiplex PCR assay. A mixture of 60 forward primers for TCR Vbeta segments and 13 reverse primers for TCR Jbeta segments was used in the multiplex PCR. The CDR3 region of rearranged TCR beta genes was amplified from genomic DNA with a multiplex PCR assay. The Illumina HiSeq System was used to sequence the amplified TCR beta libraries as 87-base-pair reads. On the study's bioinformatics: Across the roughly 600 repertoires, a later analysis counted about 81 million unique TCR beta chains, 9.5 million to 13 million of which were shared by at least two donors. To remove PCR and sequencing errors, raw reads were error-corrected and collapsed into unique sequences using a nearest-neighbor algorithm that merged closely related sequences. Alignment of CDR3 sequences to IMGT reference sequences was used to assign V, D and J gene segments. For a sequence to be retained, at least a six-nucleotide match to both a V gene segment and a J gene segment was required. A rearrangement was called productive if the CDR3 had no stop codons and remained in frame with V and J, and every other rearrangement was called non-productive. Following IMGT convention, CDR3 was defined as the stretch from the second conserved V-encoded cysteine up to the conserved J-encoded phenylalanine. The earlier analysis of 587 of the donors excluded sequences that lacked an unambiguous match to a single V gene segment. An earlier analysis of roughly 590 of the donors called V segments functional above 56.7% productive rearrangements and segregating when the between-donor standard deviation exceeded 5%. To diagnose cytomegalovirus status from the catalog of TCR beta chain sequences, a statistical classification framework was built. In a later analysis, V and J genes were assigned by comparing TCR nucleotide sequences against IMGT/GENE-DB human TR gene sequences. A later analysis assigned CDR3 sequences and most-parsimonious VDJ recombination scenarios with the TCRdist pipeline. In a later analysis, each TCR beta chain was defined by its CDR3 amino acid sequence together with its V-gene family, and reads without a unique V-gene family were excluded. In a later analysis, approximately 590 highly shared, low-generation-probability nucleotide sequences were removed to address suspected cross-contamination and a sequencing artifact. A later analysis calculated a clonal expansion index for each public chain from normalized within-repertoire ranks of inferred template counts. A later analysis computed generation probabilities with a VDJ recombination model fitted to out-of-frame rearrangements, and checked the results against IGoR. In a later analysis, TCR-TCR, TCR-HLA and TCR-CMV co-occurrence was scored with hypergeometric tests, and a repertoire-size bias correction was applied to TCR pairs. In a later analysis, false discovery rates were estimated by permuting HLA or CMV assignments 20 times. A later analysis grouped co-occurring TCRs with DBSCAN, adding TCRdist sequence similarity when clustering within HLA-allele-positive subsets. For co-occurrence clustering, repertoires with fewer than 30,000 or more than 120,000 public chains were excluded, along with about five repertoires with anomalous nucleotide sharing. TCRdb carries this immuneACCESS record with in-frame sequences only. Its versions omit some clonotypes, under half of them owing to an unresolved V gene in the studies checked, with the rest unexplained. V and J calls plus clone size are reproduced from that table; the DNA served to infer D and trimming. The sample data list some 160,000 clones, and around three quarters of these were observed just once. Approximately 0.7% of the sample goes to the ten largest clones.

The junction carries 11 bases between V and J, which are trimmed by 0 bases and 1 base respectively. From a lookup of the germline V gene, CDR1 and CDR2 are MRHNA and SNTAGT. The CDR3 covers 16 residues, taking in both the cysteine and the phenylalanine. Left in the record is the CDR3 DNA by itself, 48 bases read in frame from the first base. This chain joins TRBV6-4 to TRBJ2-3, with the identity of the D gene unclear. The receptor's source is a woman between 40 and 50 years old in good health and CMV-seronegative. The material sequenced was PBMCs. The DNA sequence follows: TGTGCCAGCAGTGACTCGATTAGTAGAGGCACAGATACGCAGTATTTT. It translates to CASSDSISRGTDTQYF.